This TCR beta chain derives from a study of metastatic and nonmetastatic thyroid tumors. Study information: Comparative analysis of repertoires was undertaken across blood and tumor or nodule tissue obtained from malignant and benign thyroid patients.

V lost 4 bases and J lost 4; bases outside the gene matches: 5. CDR1 and CDR2 from the germline V gene are SGHDT and YYEEEE. CDR3 length: 14 residues. MiXCR re-clonotyped the PCR reads for TCRdb. Of 25,000 to 30,000 clones detected, more than 14% appear once; the ten largest clones hold about a sixth. General study findings and limits: The reported finding was significantly higher TCR beta diversity in malignant thyroid tumors relative to benign nodules, in blood and tumor.

Thyroid surgery had not been preceded by any treatment in any patient. This clone was seen repeatedly, ten times or more. Its antigen remains unknown. This receptor was identified in a male donor with papillary thyroid cancer or a benign thyroid nodule (not recorded which). Some clones in this sample may be carry-over from other donors' samples. The chain links TRBV5-6 to TRBJ1-2; 9 positions agree with TRBD1. Sequenced material: blood. CDR3 DNA: TGTGCCAGCAGCGGGGACAGGGAAGTCTATGGCTACACCTTC. Translation gives CASSGDREVYGYTF.